Detailed here is one T cell receptor (beta chain). This specimen comes from a study of shared clonotypes between healthy human individuals. Trimming removed 5 bases at V and 7 bases at J, with 15 bases between. CDR3 size: 15 residues. CDR1 is LNHDA and CDR2 is SQIVND in the germline V gene (reference sequence). The deep-level immunoSEQ assay was used. Sequenced by immunoSEQ multiplex PCR; TCRdb stores in-frame clones only, minus some. The sample lists about 1 million clones, 65% to 80% occurring once. V and J are TRBV19 and TRBJ1-6; TRBD1 is a possible D gene (6 bases). The sequence derives from a young man in good health. Material for sequencing was memory CD4+ T cells sorted from blood. As to subset: CD45RA-negative fraction. The CDR3: CASSLQGFANSPLHF. DNA for the CDR3: TGTGCCAGTAGTCTACAGGGATTCGCCAATTCACCCCTCCACTTT.